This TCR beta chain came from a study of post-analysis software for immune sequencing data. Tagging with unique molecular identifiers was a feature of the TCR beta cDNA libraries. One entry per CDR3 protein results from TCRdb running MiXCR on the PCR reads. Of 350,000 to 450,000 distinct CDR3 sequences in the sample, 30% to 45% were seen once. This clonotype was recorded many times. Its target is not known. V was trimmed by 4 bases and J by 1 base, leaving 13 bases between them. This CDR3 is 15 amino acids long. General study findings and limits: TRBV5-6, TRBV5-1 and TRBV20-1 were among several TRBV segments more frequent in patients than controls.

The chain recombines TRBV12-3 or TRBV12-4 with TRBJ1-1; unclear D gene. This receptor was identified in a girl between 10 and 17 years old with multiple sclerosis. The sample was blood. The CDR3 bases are TGTGCCAGCAGTTCCAAATGGAGGCGGAACACTGAAGCTTTCTTT. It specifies CASSSKWRRNTEAFF.